One sample yielded the 22 T cell receptor beta chains listed below, sequenced in a study of T cells in Graves' hyperthyroidism and ophthalmopathy. RNA transcripts gave rise to amplified TCR beta CDR3 regions. A set of HTBI primers served as the primers for a first-round RT-PCR of the TCR CDR3. In TCRdb, the multiplex PCR reads were re-called with MiXCR into one record per CDR3 protein. The sample has roughly 500,000 distinct CDR3 sequences, roughly 13% seen once. What was sequenced was blood. The source is a woman younger than 45 with Graves' hyperthyroidism that later progressed to Graves' ophthalmopathy.

Turning to this clonotype: A much larger clone lies a single base off, so this may be a read error. This chain connects TRBV4-1 to TRBJ1-2; D gene uncertain. V was trimmed by 0 bases and J by 0 bases, leaving 8 bases between them. The V gene's germline CDR1 is MGHRA and CDR2 YSYEKL. The CDR3 runs 15 residues. CDR3 in amino acids: CASSQERVPNYGYTF. CDR3 in DNA: TGCGCCAGCAGCCAAGAACGCGTACCTAACTATGGCTACACCTTC.

This clonotype appeared a few times. This rearrangement joins TRBV4-2 to TRBJ2-3; TRBD2 agrees at 13 bases. The length of the CDR3 is 16 residues. After removal of 1 base from V and 3 bases from J, the junction contained 1 base not matched to a gene. Germline lookup yields CDR1 LGHNA and CDR2 YNFKEQ. CDR3 DNA sequence: TGTGCCAGCAGCCAAGGGACTAGCGGGAGAACAGATACGCAGTATTTT. This encodes CASSQGTSGRTDTQYF.

This clonotype was counted only a few times. CDR3 coding DNA: TGTGCCTGGAAGGCTCGTGACTTGGGCGGGGAGCTGTTTTTT. Protein product: CAWKARDLGGELFF. This chain uses TRBV30 with TRBJ2-2; D remains unclear. Deletions cut 4 bases from V and 7 bases from J, with 16 bases between. Germline V gene data show CDR1 as GTSNPN and CDR2 as SVGIG (reference sequence). The CDR3 spans 14 residues.

This clonotype was recorded at least ten times. This chain links TRBV6-1 with TRBJ2-1; 10 bases match TRBD1. V dropped 5 bases and J dropped 4; count of bases not matched to a gene: 5. CDR1 and CDR2 from the germline V gene are MNHNS and SASEGT. The CDR3 covers 15 residues. The DNA for the CDR3 is TGTGCCAGCAGTTCCCGACAGGGGGCTTACAATGAGCAGTTCTTC. It encodes CASSSRQGAYNEQFF.

This clonotype came up many times. The rearrangement links TRBV28 to TRBJ1-1; no definite D call. This CDR3 contains 12 residues. CDR1 MDHEN and CDR2 SYDVKM come from the germline V gene. V lost 3 bases to trimming and J lost 11 bases, with 13 bases between them. CDR3 in amino acids: CASSLVNMGAFF. DNA for the CDR3: TGTGCCAGCAGTTTGGTAAATATGGGCGCTTTCTTT.

This clonotype was observed at least ten times. V gene TRBV6-1 combines with J gene TRBJ2-2; D is possibly TRBD1 (5 bases). The CDR3 runs to 13 residues. Trimming removed 7 bases from V and 4 bases from J, with 10 bases in between. CDR1 MNHNS and CDR2 SASEGT come from the germline V gene. Here the CDR3 DNA reads TGTGCCAGCACTAGAGACAGCACCGGGGAGCTGTTTTTT. It encodes CASTRDSTGELFF.

This clonotype was seen a handful of times. The chain uses TRBV5-5 and TRBJ1-6; D ambiguous. CDR1 is SGHKS, CDR2 YYEKEE, per germline (reference sequence). Between the trimmed V and J ends, which lost 0 bases and 0 bases, there was a span of 10 bases. This CDR3 is built from 17 residues. CDR3 in amino acids: CASSLAGPSSYNSPLHF. The CDR3 DNA sequence: TGTGCCAGCAGCTTGGCCGGCCCGAGCTCCTATAATTCACCCCTCCACTTT.

The rearrangement links TRBV7-9 to TRBJ1-4; TRBD1 is a possible D gene (5 bases). V shed 4 bases and J shed 2 bases, with 11 bases lying between them. Germline assignment: CDR1 SEHNR and CDR2 FQNEAQ (reference sequence). The CDR3 spans 15 residues. In DNA, the CDR3 is TGTGCCAGCAGCTCTACGGGGCTCACTAATGAAAAACTGTTTTTT. Its protein product is CASSSTGLTNEKLFF.

Ten or more counts support this clonotype. J is TRBJ1-4 and V is TRBV9, with 8 bases lining up with TRBD1. V was pared by 4 bases and J by 4 bases, with 3 bases of the junction left unmatched. The CDR3 has 14 amino acids. The germline gives CDR1 SGDLS, CDR2 YYNGEE. The CDR3 coding sequence is TGTGCCAGCAGCTCAGACAGGGGTAATGAAAAACTGTTTTTT. Translation: CASSSDRGNEKLFF.

The rearrangement joins TRBV20-1 to TRBJ2-7, with D perhaps matching TRBD2 (5 bases). V lost 4 bases and J 6 bases, leaving 10 bases between the germline ends. The CDR3 runs to 11 residues. Germline V gene lookup returns CDR1 DFQATT and CDR2 SNEGSKA (reference sequence). Here the CDR3 DNA reads TGCAGTGCTATGGGAGATCTCGAGCAGTACTTC. Translated, it gives CSAMGDLEQYF.

The chain joins TRBV5-6 to TRBJ2-7; D is perhaps TRBD1 (5 bases). V was pared by 4 bases and J by 0 bases, with 14 bases between. The CDR3 is 15 residues long. Per germline, CDR1 SGHDT and CDR2 YYEEEE. CDR3 loop: CASSPWGRSSYEQYF. The CDR3, as DNA: TGTGCCAGCAGCCCCTGGGGCCGAAGCTCCTACGAGCAGTACTTC. The whole variable domain, remainder taken from reference TRBV5-6 and TRBJ2-7, is DAGVTQSPTHLIKTRGQQVTLRCSPKSGHDTVSWYQQALGQGPQFIFQYYEEEERQRGNFPDRFSGHQFPNYSSELNVNALLLGDSALYLCASSPWGRSSYEQYFGPGTRLTVT.

This clonotype has only a few counts. CDR3 protein: CASSSDRDTQFF. As DNA, the CDR3 is TGCGCCAGCAGCTCGGACCGAGATACGCAGTTCTTC. This rearrangement joins TRBV5-1 to TRBJ2-1; D ambiguous. V dropped 3 bases and J dropped 12 bases, with 13 bases sitting between them. The CDR3 is made up of 12 amino acids. Germline-derived CDR1 and CDR2 are SGHRS and YFSETQ.

In its sample, this clonotype was seen many times. The chain recombines TRBV30 with TRBJ1-1; D possibly corresponds to TRBD1 (6 bases). V lost 3 bases and J lost 6, with 14 bases in between. The CDR3 covers 13 residues. Germline V lookup: CDR1 GTSNPN, CDR2 SVGIG (reference sequence). The CDR3 is CAWRTGPFAEAFF. As DNA, the CDR3 is TGTGCCTGGAGGACAGGCCCATTCGCTGAAGCTTTCTTT.

The V gene is TRBV7-2, the J gene TRBJ1-2; TRBD1 agrees at 7 bases. Trimming at V came to 5 bases and at J to 3 bases, leaving 9 bases not matched to a gene. The CDR3 loop spans 15 amino acids. Germline V gene lookup returns CDR1 SGHTA and CDR2 FQGNSA. CDR3 DNA: TGTGCCAGCAGCGTATTTCGAGGGGGCGACTATGGCTACACCTTC. Protein sequence: CASSVFRGGDYGYTF. The whole variable domain, filled in from reference TRBV7-2 and TRBJ1-2, reads GAGVSQSPSNKVTEKGKDVELRCDPISGHTALYWYRQSLGQGLEFLIYFQGNSAPDKSGLPSDRFSAERTGGSVSTLTIQRTQQEDSAVYLCASSVFRGGDYGYTFGSGTRLTVV.

This clonotype was detected only a few times. The rearrangement joins TRBV4-3 to TRBJ1-1; unclear D gene. V shed 0 bases and J shed 0 bases, with 11 bases lying between them. The germline CDR1 and CDR2 sequences are LGHNA and YSLEER. CDR3 length: 16 amino acids. The CDR3, as DNA: TGCGCCAGCAGCCAAGATCTGTCCCGCATGAACACTGAAGCTTTCTTT. It specifies CASSQDLSRMNTEAFF.

About this clonotype: The junction shows a germline mismatch at one end, possibly a read error. The chain links TRBV3-1 to TRBJ2-7; TRBD2 matches 9 bases. The germline V gene encodes CDR1 LGHDT and CDR2 YNNKEL (reference sequence). The CDR3 sequence is 15 residues long. The CDR3 region is CASSQEWREGYDQYF. In nucleotides, the CDR3 is TGTGCCAGCAGCCAAGAATGGCGGGAGGGTTACGATCAGTACTTC.

This clonotype appeared a single time. DNA for the CDR3: TGTGCCAGCAGTGACGCGGGGACTAGCGGGAACACAGATACGCAGTATTTT. Translated: CASSDAGTSGNTDTQYF. The chain recombines TRBV2 with TRBJ2-3; 13 bases fit TRBD2. The junction had 5 bases not matched to a gene; V was cut back by 3 bases and J by 2 bases. CDR1 is SNHLY, CDR2 FYNNEI, per germline. The CDR3 has 17 amino acids.

This clonotype was counted between two and nine times. V usage is TRBV24-1 and J usage is TRBJ2-1; D not resolved. Per the germline V gene, CDR1 is KGHDR and CDR2 is SFDVKD. V was cut by 4 bases and J by 4 bases, with 13 bases left in between. The CDR3 totals 15 residues. The CDR3 reads CATSDPGAFYNEQFF. CDR3 sequence (DNA): TGTGCCACCAGTGACCCCGGAGCTTTTTACAATGAGCAGTTCTTC.

J is TRBJ2-3 and V is TRBV12-3 or TRBV12-4; 8 nucleotides align to TRBD2. V gave up 3 bases and J gave up 6 bases; unmatched junction bases: 8. The CDR3 totals 15 residues. CDR3 nucleotides: TGTGCCAGCAGTTTGGGACTAGACGTGGGGGATACGCAGTATTTT. Translation gives CASSLGLDVGDTQYF.

This clonotype was recorded a few times. This sequence joins TRBV9 and TRBJ2-6; D gene ambiguous. Germline V gives CDR1 SGDLS, CDR2 YYNGEE. V lost 0 bases and J lost 2, with 6 bases in between. This CDR3 has 15 amino acids. CDR3 residues: CASSVETAGANVLTF. CDR3 DNA sequence: TGTGCCAGCAGCGTAGAGACGGCTGGGGCCAACGTCCTGACTTTC.

This clonotype was detected many times. This chain uses TRBV12-3 or TRBV12-4 with TRBJ1-4; no reliable D call. V gave up 6 bases and J gave up 8 bases, with 16 bases separating them. The CDR3 extends over 14 amino acids. CDR3 residues: CASSPPGSREKLFF. CDR3 DNA: TGTGCCAGCAGCCCGCCCGGAAGTAGGGAAAAACTGTTTTTT.

This clonotype was detected ten times or more. This chain connects TRBV12-3 or TRBV12-4 to TRBJ2-3, with a tentative D call TRBD2 (6 bases). There are 12 residues in the CDR3. Trimming cost V 6 bases and J 2 bases, with 6 bases left between them. CDR3 residues: CASRDYTDTQYF. The CDR3 nucleotides are TGTGCCAGCAGGGACTACACAGATACGCAGTATTTT.